These T cell receptor beta chains were read from a single sample in a study of PD-1 blockade in classical Hodgkin lymphoma. Assay: immunoSEQ multiplex PCR; the TCRdb copy retains only in-frame clones and omits some. The sample has roughly 97,000 clones, approximately 80% seen once. The source was peripheral blood mononuclear cells (PBMCs), collected at baseline. Every receptor here comes from a human donor with classical Hodgkin lymphoma. CDR3s include the opening cysteine and the closing phenylalanine or tryptophan. The order of the fields is clone size, V gene, D gene, J gene, CDR3 protein, CDR3 DNA. A D gene is named only where the DNA matches it firmly. Expanded clones get a size class; other rows say once, few or many, or leave the size out.

size: -; V: TRBV6-6; D: -; J: TRBJ1-1; CDR3: CASSTTGAGNTEAFF; DNA: TGTGCCAGCTCAACAACGGGGGCAGGGAACACTGAAGCTTTCTTT
size: -; V: TRBV5-1; D: -; J: TRBJ2-3; CDR3: CASSLTSTDTQYF; DNA: TGCGCCAGCAGCTTGACCAGCACAGATACGCAGTATTTT
size: -; V: TRBV27; D: TRBD2; J: TRBJ2-7; CDR3: CASSLSSSGTWEQYF; DNA: TGTGCCAGCAGTTTATCGAGTAGCGGGACGTGGGAGCAGTACTTC
size: once; V: TRBV10-2; D: -; J: TRBJ2-1; CDR3: CASSRRVGFYNEQFF; DNA: TGCGCCAGCAGCCGCCGGGTGGGGTTCTACAATGAGCAGTTCTTC
size: -; V: TRBV29-1; D: -; J: TRBJ1-2; CDR3: CSVPRGYGYTF; DNA: TGCAGCGTCCCCAGGGGATATGGCTACACCTTC
size: -; V: TRBV30; D: -; J: TRBJ2-7; CDR3: CAWGPSRNSYEQYF; DNA: TGTGCCTGGGGCCCTAGCCGGAACTCCTACGAGCAGTACTTC
size: -; V: TRBV9; D: TRBD1; J: TRBJ1-2; CDR3: CASSVDRVIYGNNGYTF; DNA: TGTGCCAGCAGCGTCGACAGGGTGATCTACGGTAATAATGGCTACACCTTC
size: -; V: TRBV11-1; D: -; J: TRBJ2-7; CDR3: CASSLAPGGVYEQYF; DNA: TGTGCCAGCAGCTTAGCGCCTGGAGGGGTTTACGAGCAGTACTTC
size: -; V: TRBV30; D: TRBD1; J: TRBJ2-5; CDR3: CAWSAGQGARETQYF; DNA: TGTGCCTGGAGTGCCGGGCAGGGGGCTCGGGAGACCCAGTACTTC
size: -; V: TRBV9; D: TRBD2; J: TRBJ2-1; CDR3: CASSVGGLAGQFF; DNA: TGTGCCAGCAGCGTAGGGGGACTAGCGGGACAGTTCTTC
size: -; V: TRBV6-5; D: -; J: TRBJ2-7; CDR3: CASSYGFYEQYF; DNA: TGTGCCAGCAGTTACGGGTTCTACGAGCAGTACTTC
size: few; V: TRBV7-9; D: -; J: TRBJ2-1; CDR3: CASSFEAYNEQFF; DNA: TGTGCCAGCAGCTTCGAAGCCTACAATGAGCAGTTCTTC
size: -; V: TRBV10-3; D: -; J: TRBJ1-4; CDR3: CAISEASEEKLFF; DNA: TGTGCCATCAGTGAGGCGTCAGAAGAAAAACTGTTTTTT
size: -; V: TRBV10-3; D: -; J: TRBJ2-2; CDR3: CAISESIARGGSLTGELFF; DNA: TGTGCCATCAGTGAGTCGATAGCTCGTGGGGGATCGCTCACCGGGGAGCTGTTTTTT
size: -; V: TRBV19; D: -; J: TRBJ2-1; CDR3: CASSRTATYNEQFF; DNA: TGTGCCAGTAGTAGGACGGCCACCTACAATGAGCAGTTCTTC
size: -; V: TRBV7-3; D: TRBD2; J: TRBJ2-3; CDR3: CASSFSGSGPDTQYF; DNA: TGTGCCAGCAGCTTTAGCGGGAGTGGCCCAGATACGCAGTATTTT
size: -; V: TRBV5-1; D: TRBD1; J: TRBJ1-2; CDR3: CASSLQGIGYYGYTF; DNA: TGCGCCAGCAGCTTACAGGGGATCGGATACTATGGCTACACCTTC
size: -; V: TRBV27; D: -; J: TRBJ2-1; CDR3: CASSPSGIYNEQFF; DNA: TGTGCCAGCAGTCCTTCAGGGATCTACAATGAGCAGTTCTTC
size: -; V: TRBV10-1; D: -; J: TRBJ2-7; CDR3: CASSESGGSSYEQYF; DNA: TGCGCCAGCAGTGAGTCTGGGGGGAGCTCCTACGAGCAGTACTTC
size: -; V: TRBV11-2; D: TRBD1; J: TRBJ1-5; CDR3: CASSLGGGQNQPQHF; DNA: TGTGCCAGCAGCTTAGGGGGGGGACAGAATCAGCCCCAGCATTTT
size: -; V: TRBV19; D: TRBD1; J: TRBJ1-1; CDR3: CATTLGQGRGEAFF; DNA: TGTGCCACTACCCTGGGACAGGGGCGAGGTGAAGCTTTCTTT
size: -; V: TRBV5-1; D: -; J: TRBJ2-3; CDR3: CASSGQGSTDTQYF; DNA: TGCGCCAGCAGCGGGCAGGGTAGCACAGATACGCAGTATTTT
size: -; V: TRBV11-2; D: TRBD1; J: TRBJ1-4; CDR3: CASGDRATVATNEKLFF; DNA: TGTGCCAGCGGCGACAGGGCTACCGTGGCAACTAATGAAAAACTGTTTTTT
size: -; V: TRBV9; D: TRBD1; J: TRBJ1-4; CDR3: CASSVGTGTGEKLFF; DNA: TGTGCCAGCAGTGTGGGCACCGGGACAGGGGAAAAACTGTTTTTT
size: once; V: TRBV7-9; D: -; J: TRBJ2-7; CDR3: CASGRGYEQYF; DNA: TGTGCCAGCGGCAGGGGCTACGAGCAGTACTTC
size: once; V: TRBV19; D: -; J: TRBJ2-1; CDR3: CASSPGGNRRNEQFF; DNA: TGTGCCAGTAGTCCCGGCGGTAATAGGAGGAATGAGCAGTTCTTC
size: -; V: TRBV7-8; D: TRBD1; J: TRBJ1-2; CDR3: CASSRGRNGYTF; DNA: TGTGCCAGCTCGAGGGGGCGGAATGGCTACACCTTC
size: -; V: TRBV7-2; D: -; J: TRBJ1-5; CDR3: CASSPPLINQPQHF; DNA: TGTGCCAGCAGTCCCCCGCTGATAAATCAGCCCCAGCATTTT
size: -; V: TRBV7-2; D: TRBD2; J: TRBJ2-7; CDR3: CASSLAGLAGYEQYF; DNA: TGTGCCAGCAGCTTAGCCGGTCTAGCGGGATACGAGCAGTACTTC
size: -; V: TRBV6-5; D: -; J: TRBJ1-1; CDR3: CASNPFSARNTEAFF; DNA: TGTGCCAGCAACCCCTTTTCAGCTCGGAACACTGAAGCTTTCTTT
size: -; V: TRBV10-3; D: -; J: TRBJ2-5; CDR3: CAISESHWGETQYF; DNA: TGTGCCATCAGTGAGTCACACTGGGGAGAGACCCAGTACTTC
size: -; V: TRBV15; D: -; J: TRBJ2-1; CDR3: CATSRVAGDPEQFF; DNA: TGTGCCACCAGCAGAGTGGCCGGAGACCCCGAGCAGTTCTTC
size: -; V: TRBV30; D: TRBD2; J: TRBJ2-3; CDR3: CALTTGLVGDTQYF; DNA: TGTGCCTTGACAACGGGACTAGTTGGGGATACGCAGTATTTT
size: -; V: TRBV10-1; D: TRBD1; J: TRBJ1-3; CDR3: CASSFERDRGIGVAGNTIYF; DNA: TGCGCCAGCAGTTTCGAACGGGACAGGGGGATTGGGGTGGCTGGAAACACCATATATTTT
size: -; V: TRBV9; D: TRBD2; J: TRBJ2-7; CDR3: CASSVEAGGTYEQYF; DNA: TGTGCCAGCAGCGTAGAGGCGGGAGGAACCTACGAGCAGTACTTC
size: -; V: TRBV5-1; D: TRBD1; J: TRBJ1-4; CDR3: CASSLNRGGEKLFF; DNA: TGCGCCAGCAGCTTGAACAGGGGAGGGGAAAAACTGTTTTTT
size: once; V: TRBV30; D: -; J: TRBJ2-2; CDR3: CACRHPGENTGELFF; DNA: TGTGCCTGCCGACACCCTGGGGAAAACACCGGGGAGCTGTTTTTT
size: -; V: TRBV19; D: TRBD2; J: TRBJ2-3; CDR3: CASSTSGSSLDTQYF; DNA: TGTGCCAGTAGTACCAGCGGGAGCTCATTGGATACGCAGTATTTT
size: -; V: TRBV10-2; D: TRBD1; J: TRBJ2-6; CDR3: CASRDRERSGANVLTF; DNA: TGCGCCAGTAGGGACAGGGAGAGGTCTGGGGCCAACGTCCTGACTTTC
size: -; V: TRBV19; D: TRBD1; J: TRBJ1-1; CDR3: CASSIMAGGGVTEAFF; DNA: TGTGCCAGTAGTATAATGGCAGGGGGCGGTGTAACTGAAGCTTTCTTT
size: -; V: TRBV29-1; D: TRBD1; J: TRBJ2-7; CDR3: CSVGTGDEQYF; DNA: TGCAGCGTCGGGACAGGGGACGAGCAGTACTTC